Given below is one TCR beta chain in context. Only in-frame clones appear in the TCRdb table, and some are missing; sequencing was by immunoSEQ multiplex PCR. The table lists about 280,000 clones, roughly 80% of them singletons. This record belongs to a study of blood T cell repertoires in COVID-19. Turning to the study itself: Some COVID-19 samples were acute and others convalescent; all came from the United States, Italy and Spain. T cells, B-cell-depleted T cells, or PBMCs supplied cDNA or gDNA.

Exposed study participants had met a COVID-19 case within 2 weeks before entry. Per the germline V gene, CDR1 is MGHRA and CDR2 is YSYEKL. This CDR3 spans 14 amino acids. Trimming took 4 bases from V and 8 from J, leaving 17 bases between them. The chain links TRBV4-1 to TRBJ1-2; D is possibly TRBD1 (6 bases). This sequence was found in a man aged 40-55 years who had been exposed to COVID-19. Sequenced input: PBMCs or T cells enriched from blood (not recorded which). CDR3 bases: TGCGCCAGCAGCCCGGGGGCCGGGAGGGAAGGCTACACCTTC. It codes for CASSPGAGREGYTF.